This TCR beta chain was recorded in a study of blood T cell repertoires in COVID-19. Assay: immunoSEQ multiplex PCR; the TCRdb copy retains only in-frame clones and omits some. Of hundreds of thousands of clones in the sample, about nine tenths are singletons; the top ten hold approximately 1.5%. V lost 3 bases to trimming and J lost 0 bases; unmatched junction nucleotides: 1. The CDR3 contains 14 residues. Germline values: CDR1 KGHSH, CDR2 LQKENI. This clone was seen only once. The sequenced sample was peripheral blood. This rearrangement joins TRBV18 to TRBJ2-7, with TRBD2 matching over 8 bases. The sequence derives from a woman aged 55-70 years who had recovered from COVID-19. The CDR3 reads CASSPGGGSYEQYF. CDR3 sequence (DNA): TGTGCCAGCTCACCCGGGGGGGGCTCCTACGAGCAGTACTTC.